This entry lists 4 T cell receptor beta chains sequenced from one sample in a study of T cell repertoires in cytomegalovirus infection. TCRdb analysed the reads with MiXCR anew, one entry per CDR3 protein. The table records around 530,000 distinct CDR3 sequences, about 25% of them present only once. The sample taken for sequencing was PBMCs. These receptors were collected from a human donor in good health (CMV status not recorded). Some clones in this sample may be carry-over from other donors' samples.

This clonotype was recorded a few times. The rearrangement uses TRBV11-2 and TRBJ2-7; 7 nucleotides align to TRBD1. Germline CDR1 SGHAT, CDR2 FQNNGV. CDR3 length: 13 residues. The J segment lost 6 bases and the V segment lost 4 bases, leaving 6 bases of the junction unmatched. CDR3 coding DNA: TGTGCCAGCAGCTACACAGGGGAGTCCGAGCAGTACGTC. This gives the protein CASSYTGESEQYV.

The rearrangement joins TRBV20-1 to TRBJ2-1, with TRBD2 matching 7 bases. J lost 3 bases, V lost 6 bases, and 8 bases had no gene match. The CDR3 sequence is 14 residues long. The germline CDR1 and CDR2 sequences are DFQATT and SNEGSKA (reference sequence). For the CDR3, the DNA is TGCAGTGCCGACGTAGCGGGCCGCTACAATGAGCAGTTCTTC. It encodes CSADVAGRYNEQFF.

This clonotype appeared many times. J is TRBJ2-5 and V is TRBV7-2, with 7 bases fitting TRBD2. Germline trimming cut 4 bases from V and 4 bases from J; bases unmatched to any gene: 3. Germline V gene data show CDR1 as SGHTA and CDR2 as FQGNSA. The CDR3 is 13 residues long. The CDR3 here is CASSSTSRETQYF. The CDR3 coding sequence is TGTGCCAGCAGCTCGACTAGCCGAGAGACCCAGTACTTC.

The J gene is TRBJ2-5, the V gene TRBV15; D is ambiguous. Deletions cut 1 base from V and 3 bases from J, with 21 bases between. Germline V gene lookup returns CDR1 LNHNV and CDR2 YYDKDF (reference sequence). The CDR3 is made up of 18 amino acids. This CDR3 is CATSRGVGMGRREETQYF. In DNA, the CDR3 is TGTGCCACCAGCAGAGGGGTGGGAATGGGCAGGCGAGAAGAGACCCAGTACTTC.